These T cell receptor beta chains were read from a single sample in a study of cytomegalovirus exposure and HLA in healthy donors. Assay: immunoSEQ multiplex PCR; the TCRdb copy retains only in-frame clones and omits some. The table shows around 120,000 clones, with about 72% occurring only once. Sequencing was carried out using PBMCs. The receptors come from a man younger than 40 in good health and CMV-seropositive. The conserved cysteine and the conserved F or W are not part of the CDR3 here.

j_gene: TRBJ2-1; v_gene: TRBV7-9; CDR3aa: ASSSGSLVNEQF
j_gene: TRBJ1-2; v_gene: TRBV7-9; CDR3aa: ASSFGATGSSYGYT
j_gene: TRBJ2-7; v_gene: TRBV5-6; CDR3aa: ASSFTSGGPYEQY
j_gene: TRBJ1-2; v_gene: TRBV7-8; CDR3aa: ASSLFPRQGDYGYT
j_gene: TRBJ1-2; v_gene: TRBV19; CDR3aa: ASNSQGGNYGYT
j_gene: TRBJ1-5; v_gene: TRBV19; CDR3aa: ASSTRNNQPQH
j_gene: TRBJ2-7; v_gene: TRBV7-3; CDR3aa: ASSPRDFSYEQY
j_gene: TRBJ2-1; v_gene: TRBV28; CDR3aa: ASSLFDMWRKQF
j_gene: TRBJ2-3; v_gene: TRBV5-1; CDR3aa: ATSAGGSGGDTQY
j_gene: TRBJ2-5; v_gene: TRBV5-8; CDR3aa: ASSYRTGQETQY
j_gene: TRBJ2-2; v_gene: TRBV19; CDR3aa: ASTTQIGATGELF
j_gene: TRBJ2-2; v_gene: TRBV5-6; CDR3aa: ASSRRLAYGELF
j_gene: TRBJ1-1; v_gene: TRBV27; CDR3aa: ASSMTDSVYEAF
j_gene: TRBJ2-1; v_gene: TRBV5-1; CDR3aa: ASSNFLSGKPFNEQF
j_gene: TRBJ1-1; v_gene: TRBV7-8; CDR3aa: ASSSWDRDTEAF
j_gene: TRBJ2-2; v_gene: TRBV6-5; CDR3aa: ASSSFDRAGTGELF
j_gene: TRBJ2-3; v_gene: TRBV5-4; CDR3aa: ASSLKLAGTTSTDTQY
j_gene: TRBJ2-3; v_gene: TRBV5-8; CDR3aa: ASSRGFADTQY
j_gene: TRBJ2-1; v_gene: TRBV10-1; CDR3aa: ASSAPGGAYNEQF
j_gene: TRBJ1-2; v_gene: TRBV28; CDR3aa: ASSFFLNYGYT
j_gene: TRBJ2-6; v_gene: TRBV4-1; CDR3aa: ASSLPDRGMSGANVLT
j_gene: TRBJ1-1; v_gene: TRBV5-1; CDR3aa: ASSNARVGNTEAF
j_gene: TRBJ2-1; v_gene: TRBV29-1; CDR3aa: SVPVGVSSYNEQF
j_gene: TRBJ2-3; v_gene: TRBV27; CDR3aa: ASSPIAGTQY
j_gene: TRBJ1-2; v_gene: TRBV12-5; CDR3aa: ASGQKGQPYHYT
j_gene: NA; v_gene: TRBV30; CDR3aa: AWSGTGLSYEQY
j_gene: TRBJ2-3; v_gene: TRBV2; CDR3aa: ASSEFTSSDTQY
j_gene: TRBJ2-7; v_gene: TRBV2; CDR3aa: ASSEGRGNDEQY
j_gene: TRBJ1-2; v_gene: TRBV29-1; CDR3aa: SVEGRTGDLYGYT
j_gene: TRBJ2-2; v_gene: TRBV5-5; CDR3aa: ASSIPSGTATGELF
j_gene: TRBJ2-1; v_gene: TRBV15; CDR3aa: ATSSTPGGSYNEQF
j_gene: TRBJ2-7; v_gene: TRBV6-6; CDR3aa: ASSYRGGWSEQY
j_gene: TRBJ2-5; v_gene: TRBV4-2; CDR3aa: ASSQNGGMVGETQY
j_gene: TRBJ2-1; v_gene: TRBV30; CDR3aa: AWSGGPYNEQF
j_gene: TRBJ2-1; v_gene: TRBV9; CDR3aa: ASSSRASGTYNEQF
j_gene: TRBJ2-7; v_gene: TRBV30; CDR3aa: AWSVPVAFSYEQY
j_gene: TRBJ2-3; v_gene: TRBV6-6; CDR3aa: ASSTPGLLTDTQY
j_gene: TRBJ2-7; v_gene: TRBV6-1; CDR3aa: ASSERGTGWIYEQY
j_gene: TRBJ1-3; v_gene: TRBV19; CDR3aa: ASSSPTGLSGNTIY
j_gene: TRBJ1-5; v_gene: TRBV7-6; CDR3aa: ASSLAEVGQPQH
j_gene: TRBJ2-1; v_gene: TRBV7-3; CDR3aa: ASSWGTSSYNEQF
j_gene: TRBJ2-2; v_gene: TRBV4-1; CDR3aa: ASSQPGLAGGRGTGELF
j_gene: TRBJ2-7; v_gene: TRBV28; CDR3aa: ASSLLVYEQY
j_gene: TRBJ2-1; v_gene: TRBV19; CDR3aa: ASSTEGDSYNEQF
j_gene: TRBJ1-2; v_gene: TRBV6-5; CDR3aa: ASSYTPGQGTRGYT
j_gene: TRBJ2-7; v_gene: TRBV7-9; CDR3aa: ASSPTSLWQY
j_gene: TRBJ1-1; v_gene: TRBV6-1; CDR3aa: ASRETGWKNTEAF
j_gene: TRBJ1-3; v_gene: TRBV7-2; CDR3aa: ASSLRSKEAIY
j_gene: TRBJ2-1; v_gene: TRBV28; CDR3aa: ASRGGNLNNEQF
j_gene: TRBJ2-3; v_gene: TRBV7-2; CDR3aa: ASSLAGGPSWDTQY
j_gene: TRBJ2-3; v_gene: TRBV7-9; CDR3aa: ASSRPLADTQY
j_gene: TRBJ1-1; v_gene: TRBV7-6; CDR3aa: ASSSRTGLNTEAF
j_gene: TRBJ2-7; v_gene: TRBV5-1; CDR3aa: ASSLDRSGYEQY